This T cell receptor beta chain was sequenced during a study of tumor-infiltrating lymphocytes in localized non-small cell lung cancer. TCRdb's copy holds only in-frame clones and misses some; the assay was immunoSEQ multiplex PCR. Of 8,500 to 10,000 clones detected, 65% to 70% appear once; the ten largest clones hold about 9.4%. CDR1 is MDHEN and CDR2 is SYDVKM in the germline V gene. Trimming cost V 5 bases and J 1 base; bases outside gene matches: 13. The CDR3 totals 18 residues. The origin of this receptor is a human donor with non-small cell lung cancer. What was sequenced was uninvolved lung tissue not adjacent to the tumor. V gene TRBV28 combines with J gene TRBJ2-7, with 11 bases matching TRBD2. Here the CDR3 reads CASSTAALAGEESYEQYF. For the CDR3, the DNA is TGTGCCAGCAGTACCGCAGCACTAGCGGGAGAGGAGTCCTACGAGCAGTACTTC.